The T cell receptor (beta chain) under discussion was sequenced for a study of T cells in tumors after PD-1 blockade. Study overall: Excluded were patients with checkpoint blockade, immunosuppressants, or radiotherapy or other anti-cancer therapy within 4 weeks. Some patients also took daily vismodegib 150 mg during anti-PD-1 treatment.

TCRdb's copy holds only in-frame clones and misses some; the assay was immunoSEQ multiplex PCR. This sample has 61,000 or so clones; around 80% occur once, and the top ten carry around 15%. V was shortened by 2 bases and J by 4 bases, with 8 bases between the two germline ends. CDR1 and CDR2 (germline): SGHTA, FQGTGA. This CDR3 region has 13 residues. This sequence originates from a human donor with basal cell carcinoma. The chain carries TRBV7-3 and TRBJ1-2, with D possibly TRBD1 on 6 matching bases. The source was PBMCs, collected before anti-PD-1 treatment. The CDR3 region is CASSLRGPYGYTF. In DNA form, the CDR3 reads TGTGCCAGCAGCTTACGGGGGCCCTATGGCTACACCTTC.